These 26 T cell receptor beta chains came from one sample sequenced in a study of T cell responses to AZD1222 COVID-19 vaccine. Some clones are missing from TCRdb's copy, which holds only in-frame ones; the method was immunoSEQ multiplex PCR. The data hold some 70,000 clones, with 80% observed a single time. The sequences come from peripheral blood, collected 28 days after the second AZD1222 dose. The receptors derive from an adult who received the AZD1222 COVID-19 vaccine.

The chain couples TRBV5-1 to TRBJ1-6; TRBD1 might be the D (5 bases). CDR1 SGHRS and CDR2 YFSETQ come from the germline V gene. The CDR3 runs to 14 residues. Trimming shortened V by 2 bases and J by 7 bases, and 10 bases separated the two germline ends. In DNA form, the CDR3 reads TGCGCCAGCAGCTTAACGGGGGACAATTCACCCCTCCACTTT. It translates to CASSLTGDNSPLHF.

This CDR3 reads CSVEDLSLGSYNEQFF. The CDR3 DNA follows: TGCAGCGTTGAAGATCTTTCTCTAGGCTCCTACAATGAGCAGTTCTTC. The chain combines TRBV29-1 with TRBJ2-1, with D unclear. V was trimmed by 0 bases and J by 0 bases, leaving 12 bases between them. The CDR3 is 16 residues long. Per the germline V gene, CDR1 is SQVTM and CDR2 is ANQGSEA.

The J gene is TRBJ2-4, the V gene TRBV30; 7 nucleotides agree with TRBD2. Germline-derived CDR1 and CDR2 are GTSNPN and SVGIG (reference sequence). The CDR3 covers 17 residues. With V trimmed by 0 bases and J by 0 bases, 8 bases remained unmatched. The CDR3 region has the DNA TGTGCCTGGAGTGTAGGAGGTCTAGCGGTAGCCAAAAACATTCAGTACTTC. Residues: CAWSVGGLAVAKNIQYF. Full variable domain (outside the CDR3, taken from reference TRBV30 and TRBJ2-4): SQTIHQWPATLVQPVGSPLSLECTVEGTSNPNLYWYRQAAGRGLQLLFYSVGIGQISSEVPQNLSASRPQDRQFILSSKKLLLSDSGFYLCAWSVGGLAVAKNIQYFGAGTRLSVL.

J is TRBJ1-1 and V is TRBV7-3; no clear D. The CDR3 runs to 14 residues. CDR1 SGHTA and CDR2 FQGTGA come from the germline V gene. Trimming removed 2 bases at V and 1 base at J, with 8 bases between. The CDR3 DNA is TGTGCCAGCAGCTTATACGCAGGGAACACTGAAGCTTTCTTT. Amino acids: CASSLYAGNTEAFF.

This clone was counted only a few times. At one end the junction does not follow the germline gene, possibly because of a read error. The rearrangement joins TRBV6-1 to TRBJ1-3, with unresolved D. Germline CDR1 reads MNHNS; CDR2 reads SASEGT. The CDR3 extends over 15 amino acids. CDR3 amino acids: CASRESGRTGNTIYF. The DNA for the CDR3 is TGTGCCAGCCGTGAGTCGGGCCGAACTGGAAACACCATATATTTT.

This clone is labeled as medium-sized (0.01 to 0.1%). V is TRBV28 and J is TRBJ2-1; 12 nucleotides agree with TRBD2. CDR3 size: 15 residues. The germline V gene has CDR1 MDHEN and CDR2 SYDVKM. V lost 2 bases and J lost 8; bases outside the gene matches: 4. CDR3 sequence: CASSLKASGGDEQFF. The CDR3 DNA sequence: TGTGCCAGCAGTTTAAAGGCTAGCGGGGGGGATGAGCAGTTCTTC.

The chain employs TRBV18 and TRBJ1-4, with a possible D match to TRBD1 (5 bases). V was pared by 6 bases and J by 1 base, with 18 bases between. The CDR3 contains 17 residues. Germline V CDR1 and CDR2: KGHSH, LQKENI. CDR3 DNA: TGTGCCAGCTCGCAACCCGGGGGGAGCAGAACTAATGAAAAACTGTTTTTT. The encoded protein is CASSQPGGSRTNEKLFF.

The rearrangement joins TRBV11-2 to TRBJ2-7; 9 nucleotides align to TRBD1. Germline V lookup: CDR1 SGHAT, CDR2 FQNNGV. The CDR3 length is 15 residues. V was clipped by 5 bases and J by 7 bases; unmatched bases: 12. The CDR3 protein is CASSGTYRGRQEQYF. CDR3 nucleotide sequence: TGTGCCAGCAGCGGAACTTACAGGGGGCGACAAGAGCAGTACTTC.

The sample holds one count of this clone. This rearrangement joins TRBV10-3 to TRBJ1-1; TRBD1 matches at 10 bases. The V and J ends lost 4 bases and 11 bases, in that order; junction bases with no gene match: 7. The germline V gene has CDR1 ENHRY and CDR2 SYGVKD. This CDR3 is built from 13 residues. The CDR3 sequence is CAISGGQGRTAFF. CDR3 in DNA: TGTGCCATCAGTGGGGGACAGGGGAGGACGGCTTTCTTT.

The genes are TRBV12-3 or TRBV12-4 and TRBJ1-6; no reliable D call. V dropped 6 bases and J dropped 7 bases, with 10 bases sitting between them. The CDR3 contains 13 residues. CDR3 amino acids: CASRADGNSPLHF. The CDR3, as DNA: TGTGCCAGCAGGGCTGACGGGAATTCACCCCTCCACTTT.

The chain has TRBV29-1 and TRBJ2-2; a possible D gene is TRBD1 (6 bases). Trimming shortened V by 4 bases and J by 4 bases, and 10 bases separated the two germline ends. Per the germline V gene, CDR1 is SQVTM and CDR2 is ANQGSEA. The CDR3 extends over 13 amino acids. The CDR3 bases are TGCAGCGTTGGGCAGGGGAGCACCGGGGAGCTGTTTTTT. Translated, it gives CSVGQGSTGELFF.

This chain connects TRBV6-5 to TRBJ2-1; TRBD1 aligns across 11 bases. The V gene's germline CDR1 is MNHEY and CDR2 SVGAGI. The V and J ends lost 6 bases and 2 bases, in that order; junction bases with no gene match: 3. CDR3 length: 15 residues. The CDR3 DNA sequence: TGTGCCAGCAGGATGGGACAGGGGGCCTACAATGAGCAGTTCTTC. It translates to CASRMGQGAYNEQFF.

The chain employs TRBV5-4 and TRBJ2-7; D possibly uses TRBD1 or TRBD2 (5 bases each). CDR1 SGHNT and CDR2 YYREEE come from the germline V gene (reference sequence). This CDR3 comprises 15 residues. V dropped 0 bases and J dropped 4 bases, with 14 bases sitting between them. CDR3 DNA sequence: TGTGCCAGCAGCTTGGGTCAGGGAGTTTGGTACGAGCAGTACTTC. Amino acid sequence: CASSLGQGVWYEQYF.

The rearrangement uses TRBV7-9 and TRBJ1-6; D unclear. CDR3 length: 15 amino acids. V was shortened by 1 base and J by 11 bases, with 15 bases between the two germline ends. Germline V gene sequence: CDR1 SEHNR, CDR2 FQNEAQ (reference sequence). CDR3 DNA: TGTGCCAGCAGCTTAGTCGTTGGGTCTCAGGCACCCCTCCACTTT. It translates to CASSLVVGSQAPLHF.

CDR3 bases: TGTGCCAGCTCACCACCGGGAAGGAACACCGGGGAGCTGTTTTTT. Amino acids: CASSPPGRNTGELFF. V and J are TRBV18 and TRBJ2-2; D uncertain. V shed 0 bases and J shed 1 base, with 6 bases lying between them. CDR1 and CDR2 from the germline V gene are KGHSH and LQKENI. CDR3 size: 15 residues.

V is TRBV7-9 and J is TRBJ1-1, with a possible D match to TRBD1 (5 bases). The germline V and J ends were trimmed by 4 bases and 10 bases, with 16 bases remaining between them. The CDR3 has 13 amino acids. From germline, CDR1 is SEHNR and CDR2 FQNEAQ (reference sequence). The CDR3 here is CASSSTVGGLAFF. The CDR3 nucleotides read TGTGCCAGCAGCTCTACGGTCGGGGGGTTAGCTTTCTTT. The variable domain in full, with the rest retrieved from reference TRBV7-9 and TRBJ1-1, is DTGVSQNPRHKITKRGQNVTFRCDPISEHNRLYWYRQTLGQGPEFLTYFQNEAQLEKSRLLSDRFSAERPKGSFSTLEIQRTEQGDSAMYLCASSSTVGGLAFFGQGTRLTVV.

This clone was observed a few times. V and J are TRBV7-3 and TRBJ2-1; D call uncertain. Germline V lookup: CDR1 SGHTA, CDR2 FQGTGA. Trimming pared 1 base from V and 0 bases from J, leaving 16 bases between. The CDR3 has 18 amino acids. CDR3 bases: TGTGCCAGCAGCTTAAGCCCTTTCGGCGGCGGCTCCTACAATGAGCAGTTCTTC. Its protein is CASSLSPFGGGSYNEQFF.

The J gene is TRBJ1-6, the V gene TRBV9, with no clear D. CDR1 SGDLS and CDR2 YYNGEE come from the germline V gene. V was clipped by 4 bases and J by 11 bases, with 13 bases between them. This CDR3 region has 13 residues. The CDR3 DNA sequence: TGTGCCAGCAGCCTTAACGGGGAGCCACCCCTCCACTTT. Protein sequence: CASSLNGEPPLHF.

The chain recombines TRBV27 with TRBJ1-2, with 9 bases that match TRBD1. The CDR3 sequence is 15 residues long. Germline V CDR1 and CDR2: MNHEY, SMNVEV (reference sequence). After removal of 4 bases from V and 2 bases from J, the junction contained 5 bases not matched to a gene. The CDR3 region is CASSSRTGVNYGYTF. The CDR3 DNA sequence: TGTGCCAGCAGTTCCCGGACAGGGGTGAACTATGGCTACACCTTC.

The chain has TRBV5-1 and TRBJ1-5; the D is unclear. There are 11 residues in the CDR3. The V end was cut by 0 bases, the J end by 7 bases, with 2 bases between. CDR1 is SGHRS and CDR2 is YFSETQ in the germline V gene. Here the CDR3 DNA reads TGCGCCAGCAGCTTGGGGCAGCCCCAGCATTTT. It encodes CASSLGQPQHF.

The rearrangement links TRBV15 to TRBJ1-5, with a possible D match to TRBD1 (6 bases). Trimming removed 7 bases at V and 0 bases at J, with 13 bases between. The CDR3 has 15 amino acids. CDR1 is LNHNV and CDR2 is YYDKDF in the germline V gene (reference sequence). CDR3 region: CATNLGGASNQPQHF. CDR3 bases: TGTGCCACCAACCTGGGGGGGGCTAGCAATCAGCCCCAGCATTTT.

The rearrangement joins TRBV6-1 to TRBJ2-2, with D unclear. Trimming pared 2 bases from V and 8 bases from J, leaving 15 bases between. This CDR3 region has 15 residues. Germline V CDR1 and CDR2: MNHNS, SASEGT. CDR3 region: CASSETTPIRGELFF. CDR3 bases: TGTGCCAGCAGTGAAACTACTCCTATCAGAGGGGAGCTGTTTTTT.

V and J are TRBV11-2 and TRBJ1-5; D is uncertain. Germline V gene lookup returns CDR1 SGHAT and CDR2 FQNNGV. This CDR3 is 13 amino acids long. The V end lost 5 bases, the J end lost 2 bases, and 7 bases lay between the germline ends. This CDR3 is CASSPEGNQPQHF. CDR3 nucleotide sequence: TGTGCCAGCAGCCCGGAAGGCAATCAGCCCCAGCATTTT.

This chain connects TRBV4-3 to TRBJ1-1; tentative D call: TRBD1 (5 bases). The germline gives CDR1 LGHNA, CDR2 YSLEER. V was trimmed by 0 bases and J by 7 bases, leaving 12 bases between them. CDR3 length equals 14 residues. The CDR3 DNA follows: TGCGCCAGCAGCCAAGACCGTCAGGGCAGTGAAGCTTTCTTT. It yields the protein CASSQDRQGSEAFF.

This chain joins TRBV6-6 and TRBJ2-5; 7 bases are a match to TRBD2. Germline CDR1 reads MNHNY; CDR2 reads SVGAGI (reference sequence). Trimming removed 8 bases from V and 2 bases from J; junction bases left unmatched: 8. The CDR3 is 14 amino acids. CDR3 residues: CASLAGRDQETQYF. DNA for the CDR3: TGTGCCAGCTTAGCGGGTCGCGATCAAGAGACCCAGTACTTC.

The genes are TRBV4-2 and TRBJ1-6, with D tentatively TRBD1 (6 bases). The CDR3 runs 14 residues. Germline V lookup: CDR1 LGHNA, CDR2 YNFKEQ. V lost 1 base, J lost 14 bases, and 15 bases lay in between. CDR3 in DNA: TGTGCCAGCAGCCAAGGGGGGGCTAGGGGGACCCTCCACTTT. This encodes CASSQGGARGTLHF.